One sample yielded the 32 T cell receptor beta chains listed below, sequenced in a study of blood T cell repertoires in COVID-19. TCRdb's table, derived via immunoSEQ multiplex PCR, lists solely in-frame clones and lacks some. The repertoire holds roughly 28,000 clones, with roughly 82% as singletons. The source material was peripheral blood. The receptors come from an elderly man with active or convalescent COVID-19.

The chain employs TRBV3-1 (or the pseudogene TRBV3-2) and TRBJ2-2; TRBD2 agrees at 9 bases. The CDR3 extends over 14 amino acids. Unmatched junction bases numbered 2, after V lost 8 bases and J lost 1 base. Germline values: CDR1 LGHDT, CDR2 YNNKEL (reference sequence). CDR3 in DNA: TGTGCCAGCGGGACTAGCAGGAACACCGGGGAGCTGTTTTTT. It yields the protein CASGTSRNTGELFF.

The chain carries TRBV19 and TRBJ1-1, with D tentatively TRBD1 (5 bases). Trimming removed 1 base at V and 6 bases at J, with 9 bases between. The CDR3 has 13 amino acids. The germline V gene has CDR1 LNHDA and CDR2 SQIVND (reference sequence). The CDR3: CASSIGGGAEAFF. The CDR3 coding sequence is TGTGCCAGTAGTATAGGGGGCGGAGCTGAAGCTTTCTTT. Based on the CDR3 plus reference TRBV19 and TRBJ1-1, the full variable domain is DGGITQSPKYLFRKEGQNVTLSCEQNLNHDAMYWYRQDPGQGLRLIYYSQIVNDFQKGDIAEGYSVSREKKESFPLTVTSAQKNPTAFYLCASSIGGGAEAFFGQGTRLTVV.

This clone has just a few counts. This CDR3 reads CASTWGQINYGYTF. For the CDR3, the DNA is TGCGCCAGCACCTGGGGACAGATTAACTATGGCTACACCTTC. The chain has TRBV5-1 and TRBJ1-2; TRBD1 agrees at 7 bases. The CDR3 runs to 14 residues. Germline V gene lookup returns CDR1 SGHRS and CDR2 YFSETQ. The ends lost 6 bases at V and 1 base at J; junction bases unmatched: 6.

The CDR3 spells CATSTVSGTSQETQYF. CDR3 nucleotides: TGTGCCACCAGCACCGTTAGCGGAACTAGCCAAGAGACCCAGTACTTC. The chain recombines TRBV15 with TRBJ2-5; D possibly corresponds to TRBD2 (6 bases). From germline, CDR1 is LNHNV and CDR2 YYDKDF (reference sequence). Trimming took 4 bases from V and 1 from J, leaving 16 bases between them. The CDR3 has 16 amino acids.

This sequence joins TRBV12-3 or TRBV12-4 and TRBJ1-1; D unresolved. Deletions cut 5 bases from V and 5 bases from J, with 9 bases between. The CDR3 runs to 12 residues. The DNA for the CDR3 is TGTGCCAGCAGTCCGGGAGGAACTGAAGCTTTCTTT. This encodes CASSPGGTEAFF.

The chain joins TRBV11-2 to TRBJ2-7; possibly TRBD2 for D (6 bases). Looked up from germline, CDR1 is SGHAT and CDR2 is FQNNGV. Trimming stripped 3 bases from V and 0 bases from J, with 15 bases between. The CDR3 is 16 amino acids. CDR3 residues: CASSLVFAGSSYEQYF. CDR3 in DNA: TGTGCCAGCAGCTTGGTCTTTGCGGGGTCCTCCTACGAGCAGTACTTC.

The chain recombines TRBV2 with TRBJ1-5; the D is unclear. Trimming pared 7 bases from V and 1 base from J, leaving 11 bases between. This CDR3 spans 14 amino acids. CDR1 is SNHLY and CDR2 is FYNNEI in the germline V gene. CDR3 region: CASNQAQSNQPQHF. The CDR3 nucleotides are TGTGCCAGCAACCAGGCCCAGAGCAATCAGCCCCAGCATTTT.

The V and J genes are TRBV6-2 or TRBV6-3 and TRBJ2-7; TRBD1 matches at 10 bases. Germline trimming cut 5 bases from V and 4 bases from J; bases unmatched to any gene: 11. The CDR3 loop spans 16 amino acids. CDR1 MNHEY and CDR2 SVGEGT come from the germline V gene. The CDR3 region has the DNA TGTGCCAGCAGTAAGGACAGGGGGTTCGCCTCTTACGAGCAGTACTTC. Translating gives CASSKDRGFASYEQYF.

The chain carries TRBV7-9 and TRBJ1-6, with D hard to call. V lost 5 bases to trimming and J lost 8 bases, with 10 bases between them. The CDR3 is 13 amino acids. Looked up from germline, CDR1 is SEHNR and CDR2 is FQNEAQ (reference sequence). DNA of the CDR3: TGTGCCAGCAGCCCCAAGCGGGATTCACCCCTCCACTTT. Protein: CASSPKRDSPLHF.

CDR3: CASSPLRSVSTEAFF. In DNA, the CDR3 is TGTGCCAGCAGCCCCCTCAGGTCAGTATCCACTGAAGCTTTCTTT. This chain joins TRBV7-8 and TRBJ1-1, with unresolved D. The germline gives CDR1 SGHVS, CDR2 FQNEAQ. The CDR3 sequence is 15 residues long. Deletions cut 5 bases from V and 4 bases from J, with 17 bases between. The full variable domain, in which reference TRBV7-8 and TRBJ1-1 provide the parts outside the CDR3, is GAGVSQSPRYKVAKRGQDVALRCDPISGHVSLFWYQQALGQGPEFLTYFQNEAQLDKSGLPSDRFFAERPEGSVSTLKIQRTQQEDSAVYLCASSPLRSVSTEAFFGQGTRLTVV.

This clone was detected a few times. CDR3 DNA sequence: TGTGCCAGCAGCCGACAGGGTATCACTGAAGCTTTCTTT. Its translation is CASSRQGITEAFF. The V call is TRBV11-3, the J call TRBJ1-1, with TRBD1 identical over 7 bases. Germline loops: CDR1 SGHNT, CDR2 YENEEA. The CDR3 totals 13 residues. Germline trimming cut 5 bases from V and 4 bases from J; bases unmatched to any gene: 4.

The rearrangement uses TRBV5-1 and TRBJ2-2; 9 nucleotides agree with TRBD1. CDR3 size: 15 residues. Trimming at V came to 1 base and at J to 5 bases, leaving 3 bases not matched to a gene. Per the germline V gene, CDR1 is SGHRS and CDR2 is YFSETQ. CDR3 nucleotide sequence: TGCGCCAGCAGCTTGAGACAGGGGGGAACCGGGGAGCTGTTTTTT. Amino acids: CASSLRQGGTGELFF.

This clone was counted once. The chain has TRBV6-5 and TRBJ2-3; TRBD2 might be the D (7 bases). Germline values: CDR1 MNHEY, CDR2 SVGAGI. The CDR3 has 14 residues. V was trimmed by 7 bases and J by 0 bases, leaving 11 bases between them. CDR3 loop: CASKGGGSTDTQYF. CDR3 in DNA: TGTGCCAGCAAGGGGGGGGGCAGCACAGATACGCAGTATTTT.

The gene calls are TRBV6-2 or TRBV6-3 and TRBJ2-3; D is unclear. The germline CDR1 and CDR2 sequences are MNHEY and SVGEGT. This CDR3 spans 14 amino acids. V lost 5 bases and J lost 2, with 11 bases in between. Written as DNA, the CDR3 is TGTGCCAGCAGTAGGAGTCCCCTCACAGATACGCAGTATTTT. It specifies CASSRSPLTDTQYF.

This chain connects TRBV11-2 to TRBJ1-1; a possible D gene is TRBD1 (6 bases). The CDR3 contains 13 residues. V lost 5 bases, J lost 2 bases, and 9 bases lay in between. The germline CDR1 and CDR2 sequences are SGHAT and FQNNGV. The CDR3 nucleotides are TGTGCCAGCAGCCGGGACAAAAACACTGAAGCTTTCTTT. Residues: CASSRDKNTEAFF.

This CDR3 reads CASSVGLAGGYDTQYF. The CDR3, as DNA: TGTGCCAGCAGCGTGGGACTAGCGGGAGGTTACGATACGCAGTATTTT. The rearrangement links TRBV9 to TRBJ2-3; 15 bases match TRBD2. Losses at the gene ends were 2 bases for V and 6 bases for J; bases not matched to a gene: 4. Per the germline V gene, CDR1 is SGDLS and CDR2 is YYNGEE. This CDR3 spans 16 amino acids.

The chain recombines TRBV12-3 or TRBV12-4 with TRBJ2-1, with D perhaps TRBD1 (5 bases). This CDR3 region has 13 residues. V lost 2 bases and J 6 bases, leaving 8 bases between the germline ends. The CDR3 nucleotides are TGTGCCAGCAGTTTAAACCAGGGCAATGAGCAGTTCTTC. Translating it yields CASSLNQGNEQFF.

V usage is TRBV3-1 (or the pseudogene TRBV3-2) and J usage is TRBJ2-2; 8 bases fit TRBD2. Germline loops: CDR1 LGHDT, CDR2 YNNKEL (reference sequence). CDR3 size: 13 residues. V shed 10 bases and J 4 bases; nucleotides not matched to a gene: 5. CDR3 amino acids: CATTGGRTGELFF. In DNA, the CDR3 is TGTGCCACAACGGGGGGGCGCACCGGGGAGCTGTTTTTT.

J is TRBJ2-5 and V is TRBV7-9, with 8 bases identical to TRBD2. This CDR3 has 18 amino acids. Germline CDR1 is SEHNR and CDR2 is FQNEAQ (reference sequence). Trimming took 5 bases from V and 2 from J; bases not matched to a gene: 16. CDR3: CASSPRGGGAFGQETQYF. In nucleotides, the CDR3 is TGTGCCAGCAGCCCCCGGGGGGGCGGGGCCTTTGGTCAAGAGACCCAGTACTTC. Full variable domain (rest looked up from reference TRBV7-9 and TRBJ2-5): DTGVSQNPRHKITKRGQNVTFRCDPISEHNRLYWYRQTLGQGPEFLTYFQNEAQLEKSRLLSDRFSAERPKGSFSTLEIQRTEQGDSAMYLCASSPRGGGAFGQETQYFGPGTRLLVL.

The genes are TRBV27 and TRBJ2-7; 12 bases are a match to TRBD2. V shed 10 bases and J 3 bases; nucleotides not matched to a gene: 4. CDR3 size: 13 residues. Germline CDR1 and CDR2: MNHEY and SMNVEV (reference sequence). The CDR3 loop is CATRTSGNYEQYF. DNA for the CDR3: TGTGCCACCAGGACTAGCGGGAACTACGAGCAGTACTTC.

The rearrangement links TRBV4-1 to TRBJ1-4; unclear D gene. The CDR3 runs to 16 residues. Per the germline V gene, CDR1 is MGHRA and CDR2 is YSYEKL. V was pared by 1 base and J by 0 bases, with 9 bases between. The CDR3 nucleotides are TGCGCCAGCAGCCAAGCGAGAGATCCAACTAATGAAAAACTGTTTTTT. Translated, it gives CASSQARDPTNEKLFF.

V is TRBV7-9 and J is TRBJ1-3, with 9 bases matching TRBD1. Trimming removed 5 bases from V and 4 bases from J; junction bases left unmatched: 12. CDR3 length equals 17 residues. Germline V gene lookup returns CDR1 SEHNR and CDR2 FQNEAQ (reference sequence). The CDR3 sequence: CASSRRDREIFGNTIYF. In DNA form, the CDR3 reads TGTGCCAGCAGCCGTCGGGACAGGGAGATCTTCGGAAACACCATATATTTT.

The chain links TRBV29-1 to TRBJ2-7; the D gene is possibly TRBD1 (6 bases). Per germline, CDR1 SQVTM and CDR2 ANQGSEA. V lost 5 bases and J lost 0, with 17 bases in between. The CDR3 is made up of 15 amino acids. CDR3 sequence reads: CSVMGNRESSYEQYF. CDR3 nucleotides: TGCAGCGTTATGGGGAACAGGGAATCCTCCTACGAGCAGTACTTC.

This clone was recorded a few times. The chain uses TRBV6-5 and TRBJ1-1, with 9 bases matching TRBD1. This CDR3 has 15 amino acids. Trimming removed 3 bases from V and 5 bases from J; junction bases left unmatched: 7. CDR1 is MNHEY and CDR2 is SVGAGI in the germline V gene. This chain's CDR3 is CASSYKPTGGTEAFF. The CDR3, as DNA: TGTGCCAGCAGTTATAAACCGACAGGGGGTACTGAAGCTTTCTTT.

The chain combines TRBV7-9 with TRBJ1-5; a possible D gene is TRBD1 (6 bases). The CDR3 contains 13 residues. Germline CDR1 SEHNR, CDR2 FQNEAQ (reference sequence). V lost 5 bases and J lost 7, with 12 bases in between. This CDR3 reads CASSPQGGQPQHF. The CDR3 DNA follows: TGTGCCAGCAGCCCACAGGGCGGGCAGCCCCAGCATTTT. The entire variable domain, with the rest obtained from reference TRBV7-9 and TRBJ1-5, is as follows: DTGVSQNPRHKITKRGQNVTFRCDPISEHNRLYWYRQTLGQGPEFLTYFQNEAQLEKSRLLSDRFSAERPKGSFSTLEIQRTEQGDSAMYLCASSPQGGQPQHFGDGTRLSIL.

The chain uses TRBV25-1 and TRBJ2-5; TRBD2 agrees at 7 bases. The ends lost 5 bases at V and 4 bases at J; junction bases unmatched: 4. Germline CDR1 and CDR2: MGHDK and SYGVNS. CDR3 length: 13 amino acids. This chain's CDR3 is CASSLGGAETQYF. The CDR3 coding sequence is TGTGCCAGCAGTTTGGGAGGGGCAGAGACCCAGTACTTC.

This clone was seen only a few times. This sequence joins TRBV11-2 and TRBJ1-2, with 7 bases lining up with TRBD1. Trimming removed 6 bases from V and 8 bases from J; junction bases left unmatched: 6. In germline, CDR1 is SGHAT, CDR2 FQNNGV. The CDR3 runs 12 residues. The CDR3 bases are TGTGCCAGCAGTCAAACAGGGGTGGGCTACACCTTC. Its translation: CASSQTGVGYTF.

J is TRBJ2-7 and V is TRBV28; 9 nucleotides match TRBD1. The V and J ends lost 5 bases and 7 bases, in that order; junction bases with no gene match: 18. The CDR3 is made up of 17 amino acids. Per the germline V gene, CDR1 is MDHEN and CDR2 is SYDVKM. CDR3: CASSPPGTGNGNLEQYF. The CDR3 DNA reads TGTGCCAGCAGTCCTCCCGGGACAGGGAATGGTAATTTAGAGCAGTACTTC.

This clone was found a few times. This rearrangement joins TRBV12-5 to TRBJ2-7, with a possible D match to TRBD1 (6 bases). Deletions cut 1 base from V and 7 bases from J, with 8 bases between. The CDR3 has 12 residues. Germline V gene lookup returns CDR1 LGHNT and CDR2 FRNRAP. This CDR3 reads CASGLGRGEQYF. CDR3 coding DNA: TGTGCTAGTGGTTTGGGTAGGGGGGAGCAGTACTTC.

This chain joins TRBV28 and TRBJ1-5, with 7 bases aligning to TRBD1. The germline gives CDR1 MDHEN, CDR2 SYDVKM. V shed 5 bases and J 3 bases; nucleotides not matched to a gene: 7. CDR3 length: 15 residues. The CDR3 reads CASSTTGNYNQPQHF. The CDR3 region has the DNA TGTGCCAGCAGTACGACAGGGAACTACAATCAGCCCCAGCATTTT.

This clone was found a few times. This chain links TRBV7-2 with TRBJ2-7; maybe TRBD2 (6 bases). Trimming pared 3 bases from V and 2 bases from J, leaving 8 bases between. The CDR3 runs to 13 residues. The germline V gene has CDR1 SGHTA and CDR2 FQGNSA. The CDR3 here is CASSFSGAYEQYF. The DNA of the CDR3 is TGTGCCAGCAGCTTTAGCGGAGCCTACGAGCAGTACTTC.

The rearrangement joins TRBV2 to TRBJ1-5; 7 bases match TRBD1. Losses at the gene ends were 7 bases for V and 4 bases for J; bases not matched to a gene: 13. Looked up from germline, CDR1 is SNHLY and CDR2 is FYNNEI. CDR3 size: 16 residues. The CDR3 region has the DNA TGTGCCAGCACCCGGTCCGGGACAGAAGTAAATCAGCCCCAGCATTTT. Protein sequence: CASTRSGTEVNQPQHF.